The TCR beta chain under discussion was sequenced for a study of CD8 T cells in ankylosing spondylitis. Libraries of TCR beta came from quantitative 5'-RACE with molecular barcodes. One entry per CDR3 protein results from TCRdb running MiXCR on the 5' RACE reads. The sample carries 220,000 or so distinct CDR3 sequences, about 10% recorded once. Findings of the study overall: Earlier authors reported some of these motif variants in reactive arthritis synovial fluid and blood. Characteristic of ankylosing spondylitis blood, it appeared, was a TCR beta motif comprising eight highly homologous variants.

This clonotype was found many times. Its antigen is as yet unknown. The CDR3 runs 14 residues. Germline loops: CDR1 SGDLS, CDR2 YYNGEE. V was pared by 0 bases and J by 8 bases, with 13 bases between. The source is a male donor with ankylosing spondylitis or in good health (not recorded which). V usage is TRBV9 and J usage is TRBJ2-3; no reliable D call. Sequencing used blood, either unsorted or a sorted T cell fraction (not recorded which). The CDR3 bases are TGTGCCAGCAGCGTAGCTCTGAGTTCTGGTACGCAGTATTTT. This translates into CASSVALSSGTQYF.